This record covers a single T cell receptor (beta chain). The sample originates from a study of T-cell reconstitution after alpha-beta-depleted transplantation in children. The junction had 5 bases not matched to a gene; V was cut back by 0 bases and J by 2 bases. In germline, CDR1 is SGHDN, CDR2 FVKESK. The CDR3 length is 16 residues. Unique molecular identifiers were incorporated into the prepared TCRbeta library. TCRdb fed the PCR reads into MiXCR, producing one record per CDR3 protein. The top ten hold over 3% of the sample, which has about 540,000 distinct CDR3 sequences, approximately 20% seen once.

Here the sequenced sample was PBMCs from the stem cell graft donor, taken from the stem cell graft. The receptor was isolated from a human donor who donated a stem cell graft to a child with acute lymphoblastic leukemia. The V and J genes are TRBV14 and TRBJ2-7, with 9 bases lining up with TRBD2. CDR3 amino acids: CASSQDGLANTYEQYF. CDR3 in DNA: TGTGCCAGCAGCCAAGATGGACTAGCGAATACCTACGAGCAGTACTTC. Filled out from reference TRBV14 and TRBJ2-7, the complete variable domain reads EAGVTQFPSHSVIEKGQTVTLRCDPISGHDNLYWYRRVMGKEIKFLLHFVKESKQDESGMPNNRFLAERTGGTYSTLKVQPAELEDSGVYFCASSQDGLANTYEQYFGPGTRLTVT.